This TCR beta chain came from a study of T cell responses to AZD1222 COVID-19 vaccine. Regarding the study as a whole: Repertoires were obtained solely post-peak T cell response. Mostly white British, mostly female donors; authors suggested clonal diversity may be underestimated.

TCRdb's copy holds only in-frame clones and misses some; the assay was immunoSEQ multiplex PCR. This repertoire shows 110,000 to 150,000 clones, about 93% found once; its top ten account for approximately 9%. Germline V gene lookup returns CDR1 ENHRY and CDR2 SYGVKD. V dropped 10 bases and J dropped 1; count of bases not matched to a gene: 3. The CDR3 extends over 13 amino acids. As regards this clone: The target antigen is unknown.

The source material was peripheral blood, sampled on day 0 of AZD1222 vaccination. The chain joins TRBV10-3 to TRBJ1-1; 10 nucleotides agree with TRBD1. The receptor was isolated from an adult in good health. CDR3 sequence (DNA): TGTGCCAGCAGGGACAGGGGGAACACTGAAGCTTTCTTT. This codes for CASRDRGNTEAFF.